The 21 T cell receptor beta chains in this list originate from one sample, sequenced in a study of T cells in localized non-small cell lung cancer. Sequenced by immunoSEQ multiplex PCR; TCRdb stores in-frame clones only, minus some. The sample holds tens of thousands of clones; 65% to 85% are singletons and the top ten take roughly 9.8%. The sequencing used peripheral blood, collected before any cancer treatment. These receptors came from an older female donor with stage I lung adenocarcinoma.

The V and J genes are TRBV15 and TRBJ1-5; 7 bases fit TRBD1. Germline CDR1 and CDR2: LNHNV and YYDKDF (reference sequence). This CDR3 spans 17 amino acids. The V gene end was trimmed by 3 bases and the J gene end by 0 bases; junction bases not matched to a gene: 8. CDR3 protein: CATSRAGQEYSNQPQHF. The CDR3 DNA follows: TGTGCCACCAGCAGGGCAGGACAGGAATATAGCAATCAGCCCCAGCATTTT.

This clone was detected once. The gene calls are TRBV6-5 and TRBJ1-2, with a possible D match to TRBD1 (5 bases). Deletions cut 4 bases from V and 1 base from J, with 7 bases between. The CDR3 extends over 13 amino acids. Germline assignment: CDR1 MNHEY and CDR2 SVGAGI. In DNA form, the CDR3 reads TGTGCCAGCAGTTTCGACAGTAACTATGGCTACACCTTC. Protein: CASSFDSNYGYTF.

The J gene is TRBJ1-1, the V gene TRBV6-5; TRBD1 might be the D (5 bases). This CDR3 has 14 residues. V shed 4 bases and J shed 0 bases, with 9 bases lying between them. The germline gives CDR1 MNHEY, CDR2 SVGAGI. The CDR3 sequence: CASSWGTMNTEAFF. The CDR3 coding sequence is TGTGCCAGCAGTTGGGGCACAATGAACACTGAAGCTTTCTTT.

This clone showed up just once. The chain is built from TRBV9 and TRBJ2-2; D not resolved. The germline V gene encodes CDR1 SGDLS and CDR2 YYNGEE. The CDR3 has 14 amino acids. With 0 bases removed from V and 4 bases from J, the gap between germline ends came to 7 bases. CDR3 sequence reads: CASSVGQVTGELFF. In DNA form, the CDR3 reads TGTGCCAGCAGCGTAGGGCAGGTCACCGGGGAGCTGTTTTTT.

The rearrangement links TRBV2 to TRBJ1-5; 7 bases are a match to TRBD1. The germline gives CDR1 SNHLY, CDR2 FYNNEI. V trimming: 4 bases; J trimming: 6 bases; junction bases outside the gene matches: 9. The CDR3 extends over 15 amino acids. The CDR3 region has the DNA TGTGCCAGCAGTGCTACAGGGGCTGTAGGTCAGCCCCAGCATTTT. Translated, it gives CASSATGAVGQPQHF.

The chain couples TRBV6-5 to TRBJ2-5; either TRBD1 or TRBD2 may supply D (6 bases each). The V gene lost 6 bases and the J gene lost 11 bases, with 19 bases spanning the gap. Germline-derived CDR1 and CDR2 are MNHEY and SVGAGI. This CDR3 has 13 residues. CDR3 in amino acids: CASSRTIVQGQYF. CDR3 DNA: TGTGCCAGCAGCCGGACTATTGTTCAGGGGCAGTACTTC.

The chain has TRBV7-2 and TRBJ2-1, with D possibly TRBD2 on 7 matching bases. V was shortened by 5 bases and J by 7 bases, with 15 bases between the two germline ends. This CDR3 has 14 amino acids. Germline CDR1 reads SGHTA; CDR2 reads FQGNSA. DNA for the CDR3: TGTGCCAGCAGCGCAAGGGGGGGGAAGAATGAGCAGTTCTTC. It translates to CASSARGGKNEQFF.

The count of this clone is one. The chain is built from TRBV27 and TRBJ2-1; 13 bases match TRBD2. V was pared by 4 bases and J by 4 bases, with 10 bases of the junction left unmatched. In germline, CDR1 is MNHEY, CDR2 SMNVEV (reference sequence). CDR3 length equals 18 residues. The chain's CDR3 is CASSSILGGLAGYNEQFF. CDR3 in DNA: TGTGCCAGCAGTTCGATCTTAGGGGGACTAGCGGGGTACAATGAGCAGTTCTTC.

The chain couples TRBV5-8 to TRBJ2-7, with TRBD1 identical over 8 bases. The CDR3 extends over 15 amino acids. Germline V gene data show CDR1 as SGHTS and CDR2 as YDEGEE. V was pared by 4 bases and J by 6 bases, with 12 bases of the junction left unmatched. In DNA form, the CDR3 reads TGTGCCAGCAGCCACGAAGGACAGGGAAATCGCGAGCAGTACTTC. It codes for CASSHEGQGNREQYF.

This sequence joins TRBV28 and TRBJ2-7; no firm D call. The CDR3 has 16 amino acids. The V end lost 7 bases, the J end lost 6 bases, and 25 bases lay between the germline ends. Germline V gene lookup returns CDR1 MDHEN and CDR2 SYDVKM. This CDR3 reads CASTPLSWRDPPEQYF. DNA for the CDR3: TGTGCCAGCACTCCCCTTTCCTGGCGCGACCCGCCCGAGCAGTACTTC.

The chain combines TRBV27 with TRBJ2-7, with TRBD2 as a possible D gene (6 bases). The CDR3 contains 14 residues. Germline CDR1 is MNHEY and CDR2 is SMNVEV (reference sequence). The V gene lost 6 bases and the J gene lost 5 bases, with 17 bases spanning the gap. Here the CDR3 reads CASRMHHGSHEQYF. As DNA, the CDR3 is TGTGCCAGCAGGATGCACCACGGGAGCCACGAGCAGTACTTC.

The V call is TRBV6-5, the J call TRBJ2-7; TRBD2 might be the D (6 bases). The length of the CDR3 is 14 residues. The V gene lost 7 bases and the J gene lost 0 bases, with 13 bases spanning the gap. The germline V gene encodes CDR1 MNHEY and CDR2 SVGAGI. The CDR3 loop is CASTMRGGSYEQYF. The CDR3, as DNA: TGTGCCAGCACCATGCGGGGAGGCTCCTACGAGCAGTACTTC.

A few counts support this clone. The genes are TRBV27 and TRBJ1-4, with D hard to call. Trimming removed 1 base from V and 6 bases from J, with 9 bases in between. This CDR3 is built from 14 residues. The germline V gene has CDR1 MNHEY and CDR2 SMNVEV (reference sequence). Written as DNA, the CDR3 is TGTGCCAGCAGTTTATTGGGGAACTATGAAAAACTGTTTTTT. Translating gives CASSLLGNYEKLFF.

This clone came up a few times. This chain links TRBV6-5 with TRBJ2-7, with D tentatively TRBD1 (6 bases). The CDR3 sequence is 15 residues long. V was cut by 8 bases and J by 0 bases, with 17 bases left in between. CDR1 MNHEY and CDR2 SVGAGI come from the germline V gene. The CDR3 sequence: CASGAGVAASYEQYF. CDR3 bases: TGTGCCAGCGGGGCAGGGGTTGCGGCCTCCTACGAGCAGTACTTC.

The chain combines TRBV6-5 with TRBJ2-7; D may be TRBD1 (6 bases). This CDR3 is 15 amino acids long. V dropped 4 bases and J dropped 4 bases, with 17 bases sitting between them. Germline loops: CDR1 MNHEY, CDR2 SVGAGI. The CDR3: CASSSDRPGSYEQYF. In nucleotides, the CDR3 is TGTGCCAGCAGTTCCGACAGGCCGGGATCATACGAGCAGTACTTC.

This clone was detected ten times or more. V gene TRBV6-6 combines with J gene TRBJ1-6, with TRBD1 matching over 10 bases. CDR1 is MNHNY and CDR2 is SVGAGI in the germline V gene (reference sequence). The V segment lost 2 bases and the J segment 7 bases; nucleotides outside the gene matches: 5. The CDR3 contains 16 residues. CDR3 sequence (DNA): TGTGCCAGCAGTTACCCCCAGGGACAGGGGAATTCACCCCTCCACTTT. Encoded protein: CASSYPQGQGNSPLHF.

The V and J genes are TRBV28 and TRBJ2-1; TRBD2 might be the D (5 bases). CDR1 and CDR2 from the germline V gene are MDHEN and SYDVKM. V lost 3 bases and J 3 bases, leaving 12 bases between the germline ends. The CDR3 totals 15 residues. The CDR3 sequence is CASSFWTALYNEQFF. In DNA form, the CDR3 reads TGTGCCAGCAGTTTTTGGACTGCCCTCTACAATGAGCAGTTCTTC.

The table lists this clone with a count of one. CDR3 DNA sequence: TGTGCCAGCAGCCCCCTGGGGCTAGCGGGCCTAAGCTCCTACGAGCAGTACTTC. Amino acid sequence: CASSPLGLAGLSSYEQYF. The chain links TRBV5-8 to TRBJ2-7, with 8 bases that match TRBD2. The germline gives CDR1 SGHTS, CDR2 YDEGEE. This CDR3 has 18 residues. Trimming took 4 bases from V and 0 from J; bases not matched to a gene: 15.

The chain recombines TRBV4-2 with TRBJ2-5; tentative D call: TRBD2 (6 bases). CDR1 and CDR2 from the germline V gene are LGHNA and YNFKEQ. CDR3 size: 17 residues. V was cut by 1 base and J by 2 bases, with 17 bases left in between. CDR3 in amino acids: CASSQGSAVAGQETQYF. The CDR3 DNA reads as TGTGCCAGCAGCCAAGGATCAGCGGTGGCGGGACAAGAGACCCAGTACTTC.

In its sample, this clone was seen once. V is TRBV5-5 and J is TRBJ1-1; no clear D gene. Germline V gene lookup returns CDR1 SGHKS and CDR2 YYEKEE (reference sequence). The CDR3 has 14 amino acids. V lost 0 bases, J lost 1 base, and 7 bases lay in between. The DNA of the CDR3 is TGTGCCAGCAGCTTGGTGGGCGCGAACACTGAAGCTTTCTTT. Its translation: CASSLVGANTEAFF.

A few counts support this clone. DNA for the CDR3: TGTGCCAGCAGCTCAGCTACACAGGGGTGGTTCTACAATGAGCAGTTCTTC. This translates into CASSSATQGWFYNEQFF. The chain employs TRBV7-2 and TRBJ2-1; TRBD1 aligns across 7 bases. Unmatched junction bases numbered 12, after V lost 4 bases and J lost 3 bases. There are 17 residues in the CDR3. Germline values: CDR1 SGHTA, CDR2 FQGNSA.